This TCR beta chain is from a study of Ad26.COV2.S vaccination and SARS-CoV-2 variants. At the level of the study: Recipients of Ad26.COV2.S got it intramuscularly, once or twice 56 days apart. Study-wide points: Possibly, TCR breadth and depth analyses underestimated total T cell responses. Reported post-vaccination CD8+ and CD4+ T cell responses to spike showed substantial breadth.

Documented treatment: 15 to 20 received Ad26.COV2.S at low or high dose, single or two shots; about 5 received placebo; per-sample allocation not given. The investigators took samples on day 63 after the first vaccine or placebo injection. Sequencing was performed with immunoSEQ multiplex PCR; in TCRdb, only in-frame clones are kept and a portion is missing. The sample lists about 460,000 clones, 89% occurring once. The CDR3 covers 15 residues. CDR1 is MNHEY and CDR2 is SMNVEV in the germline V gene (reference sequence). The V and J ends lost 6 bases and 7 bases, in that order; junction bases with no gene match: 10. Concerning this clone itself: Its antigen is undetermined.

The clonotype comes from a person between 18 and 65 years old who received the Ad26.COV2.S COVID-19 vaccine or a placebo. Sequencing used peripheral blood, obtained in a trial of Ad26.COV2.S vaccine versus placebo. The rearrangement joins TRBV27 to TRBJ1-4; 8 bases map to TRBD1. The chain's CDR3 is CASSQTGGGVEKLFF. In DNA, the CDR3 is TGTGCCAGCAGCCAAACAGGGGGGGGAGTTGAAAAACTGTTTTTT.